This record covers a single T cell receptor (beta chain). As yet, its antigen is unknown. The V and J ends lost 4 bases and 11 bases respectively, with 18 bases between them. The germline CDR1 and CDR2 sequences are SGHRS and YFSETQ. There are 13 residues in the CDR3. This sample is part of a study of T cell responses to AZD1222 COVID-19 vaccine. Overall study: Pooled together were second doses at about 4 or about 12 weeks.

Sequenced by immunoSEQ multiplex PCR; TCRdb stores in-frame clones only, minus some. In the table there are some 100,000 clones, about 91% of which are singletons. Notes on the study in general: Reportedly, nearly half of unique spike TCRs recognized epitopes outside B.1.351/B.1.1.7 mutations. Spike was spanned by vaccine-associated CD4 TCRs, with dominance at 160-218 and 743-854. Spike-specific TCRs gained breadth and depth after people received two AZD1222 doses.

The sequence came from an adult in good health. Sequenced here: peripheral blood, sampled on day 0 of AZD1222 vaccination. This chain connects TRBV5-1 to TRBJ1-2, with D perhaps TRBD1 (6 bases). Here the CDR3 DNA reads TGCGCCAGCAGCCCCCCGGGGGGGCAGAGGTACACCTTC. It translates to CASSPPGGQRYTF.